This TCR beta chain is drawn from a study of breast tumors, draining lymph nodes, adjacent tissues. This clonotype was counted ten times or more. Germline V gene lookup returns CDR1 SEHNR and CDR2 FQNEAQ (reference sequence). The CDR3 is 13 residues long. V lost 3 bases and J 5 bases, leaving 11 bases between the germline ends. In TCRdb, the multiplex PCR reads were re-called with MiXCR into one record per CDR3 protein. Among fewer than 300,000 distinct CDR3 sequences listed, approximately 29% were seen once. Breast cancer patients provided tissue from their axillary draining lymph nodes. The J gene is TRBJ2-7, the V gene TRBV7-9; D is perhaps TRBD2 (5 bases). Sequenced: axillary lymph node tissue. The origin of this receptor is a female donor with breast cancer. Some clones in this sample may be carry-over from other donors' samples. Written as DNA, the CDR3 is TGTGCCAGCAGCTTCCTACAAGCGGACGAGCAGTACTTC. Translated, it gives CASSFLQADEQYF.